The rows below give T cell receptor beta chains drawn from one sample of a study of blood T cells in healthy people across ages. TCRdb independently ran MiXCR on the 5' RACE reads; one entry per CDR3 protein. The sample lists approximately 850,000 distinct CDR3 sequences, around 45% occurring once. What was sequenced was blood. The receptors stem from a man in his fifties or sixties in good health. CDR3s include the opening cysteine and the closing phenylalanine or tryptophan. The order of the fields is clone size, D gene, V gene, J gene, CDR3 DNA, CDR3 protein. D genes are given only for firm matches. Clone size is not always given. Where it is, it says once, few, many or a class for expanded clones.

clone_size: -; d_call: TRBD1; v_call: TRBV2; j_call: TRBJ2-1; cdr3_nt: TGTGCCAGCCTCTCGGGACAGGGGTACAATGAGCAGTTCTTC; cdr3_aa: CASLSGQGYNEQFF
clone_size: few; d_call: TRBD2; v_call: TRBV6-5; j_call: TRBJ2-5; cdr3_nt: TGTGCCAGCAGTTACGCGGCTAGCGGAGGGAAAGAGACCCAGTACTTC; cdr3_aa: CASSYAASGGKETQYF
clone_size: few; d_call: TRBD2; v_call: TRBV7-6; j_call: TRBJ2-1; cdr3_nt: TGTGCCAGCAGCAGCCGCTCTAGCGGGGGCCCCAATGAGCAGTTCTTC; cdr3_aa: CASSSRSSGGPNEQFF
clone_size: few; d_call: -; v_call: TRBV6-2/TRBV6-3; j_call: TRBJ1-4; cdr3_nt: TGTGCCAGCAGTTCCGCGACAGCACCCTCTGAAAAACTGTTTTTT; cdr3_aa: CASSSATAPSEKLFF
clone_size: -; d_call: TRBD1; v_call: TRBV20-1; j_call: TRBJ2-3; cdr3_nt: TGCAGTGCCAAGGGACAGGGGGGCACAGACACGCAGTATTTT; cdr3_aa: CSAKGQGGTDTQYF
clone_size: -; d_call: TRBD1; v_call: TRBV18; j_call: TRBJ2-4; cdr3_nt: TGTGCCAGCCCACCGCGGGACAGGGGCCTAGGGGAGCAGTACTTC; cdr3_aa: CASPPRDRGLGEQYF
clone_size: -; d_call: -; v_call: TRBV6-4; j_call: TRBJ1-6; cdr3_nt: TGTGCCAGCAGTGAACGACTCGAGAATTCACCCCTCCACTTT; cdr3_aa: CASSERLENSPLHF
clone_size: few; d_call: -; v_call: TRBV28; j_call: TRBJ2-3; cdr3_nt: TGTGCCAGCAGTTCGGATTTCACAGATACGCAGTATTTT; cdr3_aa: CASSSDFTDTQYF
clone_size: many; d_call: TRBD2; v_call: TRBV28; j_call: TRBJ2-5; cdr3_nt: TGTGCCAGCAGTTTAAGCCGACTAGCGGGGAAACAAGAGACCCAGTACTTC; cdr3_aa: CASSLSRLAGKQETQYF
clone_size: -; d_call: -; v_call: TRBV5-1; j_call: TRBJ2-7; cdr3_nt: TGCGCCAGCGGAATAGGGACCCTTACTAACGAGCAGTACTTC; cdr3_aa: CASGIGTLTNEQYF
clone_size: few; d_call: TRBD1; v_call: TRBV6-2/TRBV6-3; j_call: TRBJ2-1; cdr3_nt: TGTGCCAGCAGTTACGGGGACAGTCACAATGAGCAGTTCTTC; cdr3_aa: CASSYGDSHNEQFF
clone_size: -; d_call: TRBD1; v_call: TRBV25-1; j_call: TRBJ2-1; cdr3_nt: TGTGCCTGCAGTGGTTTCGGGAACAGGGGGGACAATGAGCAGTTCTTC; cdr3_aa: CACSGFGNRGDNEQFF
clone_size: -; d_call: TRBD2; v_call: TRBV5-1; j_call: TRBJ2-3; cdr3_nt: TGCGCCAGCAGCTTGGGAGGACTAGGGACGGCAGATACGCAGTATTTT; cdr3_aa: CASSLGGLGTADTQYF
clone_size: -; d_call: -; v_call: TRBV20-1; j_call: TRBJ2-1; cdr3_nt: TGCAGTGCTAGAGAAATAGGAAAAGGGTACAATGAGCAGTTCTTC; cdr3_aa: CSAREIGKGYNEQFF